The rows below give T cell receptor beta chains drawn from one sample of a study of T cells in Graves' hyperthyroidism and ophthalmopathy. MiXCR was run by TCRdb on the multiplex PCR reads, yielding one entry per CDR3 protein. The data contain 300,000 to 500,000 distinct CDR3 sequences, about an eighth of them singletons. Source material: blood. The receptors were gathered from a man over 45 with Graves' ophthalmopathy. The CDR3 runs from the conserved cysteine through the conserved F or W. The D gene is left open where the match is weak. A row's size may be missing; if present it is once, few, many or a size class.

abundance	v_gene	j_gene	d_gene	CDR3aa	CDR3nt
.	TRBV5-4	TRBJ2-1	.	CASSGGTGYAEQFF	TGTGCCAGCAGCGGCGGCACAGGGTATGCTGAGCAGTTCTTC
few	TRBV7-6	TRBJ2-3	.	CASSLARVADTQYF	TGTGCCAGCAGCTTAGCGCGTGTTGCAGATACGCAGTATTTT
.	TRBV14	TRBJ2-5	.	CASSNSTRRQETQYF	TGTGCCTCAAGCAATAGTACCCGGAGACAAGAGACCCAGTACTTC
many	TRBV3-1	TRBJ1-1	.	CASSRRGNTEAFF	TGTGCCAGCAGCAGACGGGGTAACACTGAAGCTTTCTTT
many	TRBV6-1	TRBJ2-7	TRBD2	CASRGGRAYEQYF	TGTGCCAGCAGGGGCGGGAGGGCCTACGAGCAGTACTTC
many	TRBV7-8	TRBJ2-3	.	CASSRLQGPDTQYF	TGTGCCAGCAGCAGATTACAGGGCCCAGATACGCAGTATTTT
.	TRBV18	TRBJ1-4	.	CASSPGGHRVNEKLFF	TGTGCCAGCTCACCAGGCGGCCACAGGGTTAATGAAAAACTGTTTTTT
few	TRBV5-5	TRBJ2-7	.	CASSSISDSYEQYF	TGTGCCAGCAGCTCAATTAGCGACTCCTACGAGCAGTACTTC
.	TRBV28	TRBJ2-7	.	CASTPGRGGEQYF	TGTGCCAGCACCCCGGGGAGGGGGGGCGAGCAGTACTTC
many	TRBV18	TRBJ2-1	TRBD2	CASSPGTRRMNEQFF	TGTGCCAGCTCCCCCGGGACTAGAAGAATGAATGAGCAGTTCTTC
.	TRBV27	TRBJ2-2	.	CASKGFYALDTGELFF	TGTGCCAGCAAGGGCTTCTACGCTTTAGATACCGGGGAGCTGTTTTTT
many	TRBV7-2	TRBJ2-1	TRBD2	CASSLAGSSGSLNEQFF	TGTGCCAGCAGCTTAGCTGGTTCTAGCGGGAGCCTCAATGAGCAGTTCTTC
.	TRBV4-2	TRBJ2-1	.	CASSQEFVGTSYNEQFF	TGTGCCAGCAGCCAAGAGTTCGTGGGGACCTCCTACAATGAGCAGTTCTTC
.	TRBV5-1	TRBJ1-4	.	CASSTDGHNEKLFF	TGCGCCAGCAGCACGGACGGTCATAATGAAAAACTGTTTTTT